This is a list of T cell receptor beta chains from one sample in a study of beta chain features in type 1 diabetes. Repertoires were generated with immunoSEQ multiplex PCR, while TCRdb's copy carries only in-frame clones and drops some. This sample has 300,000 or so clones; over 11% occur once, and the top ten carry less than 0.02%. Material for sequencing was naive CD4+ T cells from blood. The receptors derive from a man aged 30 to 39 with type 1 diabetes. Both conserved end residues are part of each CDR3. Fields, in order: clone size, V gene, D gene, J gene, CDR3 protein, CDR3 DNA. D genes are given only for firm matches. Rows may omit the clone size; those that give it use once, few, many or a size class.

.	TRBV27	.	TRBJ2-2	CASRKGAAGELFF	TGTGCCAGCAGGAAAGGGGCGGCCGGGGAGCTGTTTTTT
.	TRBV5-4	TRBD1	TRBJ1-2	CASSLAGGDSPDF	TGTGCCAGCAGCTTGGCCGGGGGGGACAGCCCAGACTTC
.	TRBV25-1	.	TRBJ2-2	CASSEWGGAPTGELFF	TGTGCCAGCAGTGAATGGGGCGGGGCCCCCACCGGGGAGCTGTTTTTT
few	TRBV19	TRBD1	TRBJ1-2	CASSPGDREYGYTF	TGTGCCAGTAGTCCGGGGGACAGGGAGTATGGCTACACCTTC
.	TRBV19	TRBD1	TRBJ2-1	CASSMKQGTYNEQFF	TGTGCCAGTAGTATGAAACAGGGGACCTACAATGAGCAGTTCTTC
few	TRBV4-2	.	TRBJ1-2	CASSQERGNYGYTF	TGTGCCAGCAGCCAAGAACGGGGGAACTATGGCTACACCTTC
.	TRBV18	TRBD2	TRBJ2-2	CAGLAGLETGELFF	TGTGCCGGATTAGCGGGCCTCGAGACCGGGGAGCTGTTTTTT
few	TRBV5-1	TRBD2	TRBJ2-1	CASSLFSGRLPYNEQFF	TGCGCCAGCAGCTTGTTTAGCGGGAGACTCCCCTACAATGAGCAGTTCTTC
.	TRBV2	TRBD1	TRBJ2-2	CAGATGGSRELFF	TGTGCCGGGGCGACAGGGGGTTCACGGGAGCTGTTTTTT
.	TRBV29-1	.	TRBJ2-1	CSVGTEGSGNEQFF	TGCAGCGTTGGGACAGAGGGATCTGGAAATGAGCAGTTCTTC
.	TRBV7-3	TRBD1	TRBJ1-1	CASSPQTGALPGAFF	TGTGCCAGCAGCCCGCAGACAGGGGCCCTCCCAGGAGCTTTCTTT
few	TRBV2	TRBD1	TRBJ1-5	CASSGWTGGSQPQHF	TGTGCCAGCAGTGGGTGGACAGGGGGATCTCAGCCCCAGCATTTT
few	TRBV15	.	TRBJ1-2	CATSRGDSGGYTF	TGTGCCACCAGCAGAGGCGACTCGGGTGGCTACACCTTC
few	TRBV5-1	TRBD1	TRBJ2-7	CASGTGYEQYF	TGCGCCAGCGGGACAGGATACGAGCAGTACTTC
few	TRBV4-2	.	TRBJ1-1	CASSQEVTGLMNTEAFF	TGTGCCAGCAGCCAAGAGGTAACAGGCCTCATGAACACTGAAGCTTTCTTT
few	TRBV7-9	TRBD2	TRBJ2-2	CASSSGLPNTGELFF	TGTGCCAGCAGCTCGGGACTACCTAACACCGGGGAGCTGTTTTTT
.	TRBV5-5	.	TRBJ2-4	CASSFAGVVKNIQYF	TGTGCCAGCAGTTTCGCAGGGGTGGTCAAAAACATTCAGTACTTC
.	TRBV30	TRBD1	TRBJ1-1	CAWSRTSLRGRGNTEAFF	TGTGCCTGGAGTCGGACGAGTCTCAGGGGGCGCGGGAACACTGAAGCTTTCTTT
.	TRBV5-4	TRBD2	TRBJ2-2	CASSTLSSGRNTGELFF	TGTGCCAGCAGCACACTTTCTAGCGGGAGGAACACCGGGGAGCTGTTTTTT
.	TRBV27	TRBD2	TRBJ2-1	CASSLMGLAVSEQFF	TGTGCCAGCAGTTTAATGGGACTAGCTGTCAGTGAGCAGTTCTTC
.	TRBV6-1	.	TRBJ1-5	CASSEAPNQPQHF	TGTGCCAGCAGTGAAGCCCCAAATCAGCCCCAGCATTTT
few	TRBV5-6	TRBD2	TRBJ2-7	CASSSASGSTYEQYF	TGTGCCAGCAGCTCTGCTAGCGGGAGTACCTACGAGCAGTACTTC
few	TRBV5-1	TRBD2	TRBJ2-7	CASTQLNLAGVYEQYF	TGCGCCAGCACACAATTAAATCTAGCGGGAGTTTACGAGCAGTACTTC
few	TRBV27	.	TRBJ2-2	CASSRLSGTGELFF	TGTGCCAGCTCCCGACTGTCGGGCACCGGGGAGCTGTTTTTT
.	TRBV14	.	TRBJ2-1	CASSQIAGNDYSEQFF	TGTGCCAGCAGCCAAATTGCCGGGAACGATTATTCAGAGCAGTTCTTC
.	TRBV11-3	.	TRBJ1-1	CASSFWQNTEAFF	TGTGCCAGCAGCTTTTGGCAGAACACTGAAGCTTTCTTT
few	TRBV27	.	TRBJ2-5	CASSPLAGTQYF	TGTGCCAGCAGTCCGCTTGCGGGGACCCAGTACTTC
few	TRBV5-1	.	TRBJ2-3	CASSSGYDRTQYF	TGCGCCAGCAGCTCGGGGTATGATCGGACGCAGTATTTT
.	TRBV28	TRBD1	TRBJ2-7	CASSPGTGTYEQYF	TGTGCCAGCTCCCCCGGGACAGGGACCTACGAGCAGTACTTC
.	TRBV28	.	TRBJ2-7	CASSPPHYEQYF	TGTGCCAGCAGCCCCCCCCACTACGAGCAGTACTTC
few	TRBV7-3	.	TRBJ2-7	CASSPGGGYGYEQYF	TGTGCCAGCAGCCCCGGGGGAGGCTACGGCTACGAGCAGTACTTC
.	TRBV4-3	TRBD1	TRBJ1-2	CASSQDIEGAGYTF	TGCGCCAGCAGCCAAGACATAGAGGGGGCTGGCTACACCTTC